These T cell receptor beta chains were read from a single sample in a study of Tregs in tolerant kidney transplant recipients. TCRdb keeps only in-frame clones here, not all; method: immunoSEQ multiplex PCR. The data show about 46,000 clones, about 90% seen once. The material sequenced was Tregs from blood. The receptors originated from a human donor in good health. Each CDR3 is given with its conserved first and last residue. A D gene is named only where the DNA matches it firmly. Where a row states a size, it is once, few, many or the class of an expanded clone; other rows omit it.

v_call	d_call	j_call	clone_size	cdr3_aa	cdr3_nt
TRBV7-9	TRBD1	TRBJ2-7	-	CASSSSGTEYEQYF	TGTGCCAGCAGCTCATCCGGGACAGAGTACGAGCAGTACTTC
TRBV18	-	TRBJ2-3	-	CASSERGDTQYF	TGTGCCAGCTCGGAGAGGGGAGATACGCAGTATTTT
TRBV5-1	TRBD1	TRBJ1-2	once	CASSSQGGYYGYTF	TGCGCCAGCAGCAGCCAAGGGGGCTACTATGGCTACACCTTC
TRBV5-1	TRBD2	TRBJ2-1	-	CASSLVAGVYNEQFF	TGCGCCAGCAGCTTGGTTGCGGGGGTCTACAATGAGCAGTTCTTC
TRBV19	-	TRBJ2-3	-	CASRRDTSTDTQYF	TGTGCCAGTAGGCGGGACACTAGCACAGATACGCAGTATTTT
TRBV18	TRBD1	TRBJ1-1	-	CASSLGQGNTEAFF	TGTGCCAGCTCACTAGGACAGGGGAACACTGAAGCTTTCTTT
TRBV2	TRBD1	TRBJ1-5	-	CASSRDRGQSQPQHF	TGTGCCAGCAGCCGGGACAGGGGTCAAAGTCAGCCCCAGCATTTT
TRBV27	TRBD2	TRBJ2-1	-	CASSLGWAREWHYEQFF	TGTGCCAGCAGCCTAGGGTGGGCGCGGGAGTGGCACTATGAGCAGTTCTTC
TRBV29-1	TRBD1	TRBJ2-4	-	CSVARGQGNIQYF	TGCAGCGTTGCTAGGGGACAGGGAAACATTCAGTACTTC
TRBV11-3	TRBD1	TRBJ1-1	-	CASSWAGGTEAFF	TGTGCCAGCAGCTGGGCAGGGGGTACTGAAGCTTTCTTT
TRBV5-1	-	TRBJ1-1	-	CASSLYRNTEAFF	TGCGCCAGCAGCTTGTATCGGAACACTGAAGCTTTCTTT
TRBV7-9	-	TRBJ2-7	once	CASSFGDRGHEQYF	TGTGCCAGCAGCTTTGGGGATAGGGGCCACGAGCAGTACTTC
TRBV4-1	-	TRBJ2-7	-	CASSPRGQFYEQYF	TGCGCCAGCAGCCCCCGGGGACAATTCTACGAGCAGTACTTC
TRBV7-6	TRBD2	TRBJ2-5	-	CASSSRLAGARETQYF	TGTGCCAGCAGCTCAAGACTAGCGGGGGCCCGAGAGACCCAGTACTTC
TRBV5-6	-	TRBJ2-3	-	CASSLRGADTQYF	TGTGCCAGCAGCCTTCGCGGGGCAGATACGCAGTATTTT
TRBV7-2	TRBD1	TRBJ1-2	-	CASSLGVGTGSGGYTF	TGTGCCAGCAGCTTAGGGGTAGGGACAGGGAGTGGTGGCTACACCTTC
TRBV12-5	-	TRBJ2-3	-	CASGKSGDTQYF	TGTGCTAGTGGTAAAAGTGGAGATACGCAGTATTTT